Given below is one T cell receptor beta chain in context. Its target is unknown. Per the germline V gene, CDR1 is LGHNA and CDR2 is YNFKEQ. CDR3 length: 16 amino acids. Trimming at V came to 5 bases and at J to 0 bases, leaving 6 bases not matched to a gene. Amplification used 60 Vbeta primers and 13 Jbeta primers. Clones were sequenced by immunoSEQ multiplex PCR, and TCRdb holds only the in-frame ones, with some missing. Of approximately 150,000 clones in the sample, approximately 80% were seen once. This entry comes from a study of cytomegalovirus exposure and HLA in healthy donors. Study-wide results and caveats: Among TCR beta chains, those listed as cytomegalovirus-associated numbered 164. There were several of the most significant clusters that appeared linked to common viral pathogens in a later analysis. TCR beta sequences numbering around 15,000 were associated with HLA alleles at 0.05 false discovery rate in a later analysis.

This clonotype was obtained from a man aged 25 to 45 in good health and CMV-seronegative. The sequenced material came from PBMCs. The chain couples TRBV4-2 to TRBJ1-1; TRBD1 matches at 10 bases. CDR3 residues: CASSYGGTGVNTEAFF. The CDR3 region has the DNA TGTGCCAGCAGCTACGGTGGGACAGGGGTGAACACTGAAGCTTTCTTT.